The rows below give T cell receptor beta chains drawn from one sample of a study of T cell changes during pregnancy in multiple sclerosis. TCRdb's table, derived via immunoSEQ multiplex PCR, lists solely in-frame clones and lacks some. The sample has approximately 82,000 clones, approximately 90% seen once; the top ten hold 0.45% to 0.55%. The sample consisted of CD4+ T cells from peripheral blood mononuclear cells, taken in the second trimester of pregnancy. Receptor source: a female donor with multiple sclerosis, enrolled in a pregnancy study. Both conserved end residues are part of each CDR3. The D gene is left open where the match is weak. The size entry is marked missing in some rows and otherwise reads once, few, many or a size class.

V gene	CDR3 length	clone size	J gene	D gene	CDR3 protein	CDR3 DNA
TRBV27	16	NA	TRBJ1-1	NA	CASSLKVGGVSTEAFF	TGTGCCAGCAGTTTAAAGGTGGGGGGTGTTAGCACTGAAGCTTTCTTT
TRBV5-1	16	NA	TRBJ2-7	TRBD1	CASSLDGTGSSYEQYF	TGCGCCAGCAGCTTAGACGGGACAGGGAGCTCCTACGAGCAGTACTTC
TRBV5-1	12	NA	TRBJ1-1	NA	CASSFDGTEAFF	TGCGCCAGCAGCTTCGATGGCACAGAGGCTTTCTTT
TRBV5-4	15	NA	TRBJ1-3	NA	CASSLDPGTGNTIYF	TGTGCCAGCAGCTTGGATCCCGGGACAGGAAACACCATATATTTT
TRBV5-4	16	NA	TRBJ2-5	TRBD2	CASSLTSGRGEETQYF	TGTGCCAGCAGCTTGACTAGCGGGAGAGGCGAGGAGACCCAGTACTTC
TRBV5-8	16	once	TRBJ1-5	TRBD1	CASSRGGQGAGQPQHF	TGTGCCAGCAGCAGGGGGGGACAGGGGGCCGGCCAGCCCCAGCATTTT
TRBV2	13	NA	TRBJ1-4	TRBD1	CASSGQGLEKLFF	TGTGCCAGCAGTGGACAGGGGCTAGAAAAACTGTTTTTT
TRBV28	14	NA	TRBJ2-5	NA	CASSFAVEAASVDF	TGTGCCAGCAGTTTCGCAGTGGAGGCGGCTAGCGTTGACTTC
TRBV19	13	NA	TRBJ2-5	NA	CASSIDRGKTQYF	TGTGCCAGTAGTATAGATCGCGGGAAGACCCAGTACTTC
TRBV5-6	16	once	TRBJ1-6	TRBD1	CASSFGTGAANSPLHF	TGTGCCAGCAGCTTTGGGACAGGGGCAGCAAATTCACCCCTCCACTTT
TRBV4-3	13	NA	TRBJ2-1	NA	CASSQVVEDEQFF	TGCGCCAGCAGCCAAGTGGTAGAGGATGAGCAGTTCTTC
TRBV6-6	16	NA	TRBJ1-5	TRBD1	CASTDLTGVFNQPQHF	TGTGCCAGCACAGACCTGACAGGGGTCTTCAATCAGCCCCAGCATTTT
TRBV6-1	13	NA	TRBJ1-5	NA	CASSGLGGQPQHF	TGTGCCAGCAGTGGGCTAGGTGGTCAGCCCCAGCATTTT
TRBV6-1	16	NA	TRBJ1-3	NA	CASSERRELSGNTIYF	TGTGCCAGCAGTGAACGCCGTGAACTCTCTGGAAACACCATATATTTT
TRBV19	17	NA	TRBJ1-4	NA	CASSIDGRGTEYEKLFF	TGTGCCAGTAGTATAGATGGCCGGGGGACGGAATACGAAAAACTGTTTTTT
TRBV7-7	13	NA	TRBJ2-2	NA	CASSLDSTGELFF	TGTGCCAGCAGCTTAGACAGCACCGGGGAGCTGTTTTTT
TRBV6-1	11	NA	TRBJ1-1	NA	CASSHTAEAFF	TGTGCCAGCAGTCATACGGCTGAAGCTTTCTTT
TRBV10-3	14	NA	TRBJ1-1	NA	CATSGRGLESEAFF	TGTGCCACTTCAGGACGGGGACTGGAGTCTGAAGCTTTCTTT
TRBV11-3	14	NA	TRBJ2-7	TRBD2	CASSSTSGGYEQYF	TGTGCCAGCAGCTCGACTAGCGGGGGATACGAGCAGTACTTC
TRBV30	13	NA	TRBJ1-1	NA	CAWSVDYQGSAFF	TGTGCCTGGAGTGTAGATTATCAGGGATCAGCTTTCTTT
TRBV30	18	NA	TRBJ1-3	NA	CAWSGTGRGRIAGNTIYF	TGTGCCTGGAGCGGTACGGGCAGGGGAAGGATAGCAGGAAACACCATATATTTT
TRBV6-5	16	NA	TRBJ2-3	NA	CASSYDASESSDTQYF	TGTGCCAGCAGTTACGATGCTAGCGAAAGCTCAGATACGCAGTATTTT
TRBV5-1	16	NA	TRBJ2-7	TRBD2	CASSRGALAGGSEQYF	TGCGCCAGCAGCAGAGGGGCGCTAGCGGGAGGGTCCGAGCAGTACTTC
TRBV30	18	once	TRBJ1-3	NA	CAWSDRTLAFPSLNTIYF	TGTGCCTGGAGTGATCGGACACTGGCCTTTCCCAGTTTAAACACCATATATTTT
TRBV6-4	12	once	TRBJ1-2	NA	CASSDRPGGYTF	TGTGCCAGCAGTGACAGACCGGGGGGCTACACCTTC
TRBV6-1	16	NA	TRBJ2-7	NA	CASSANSGTFTYEQYF	TGTGCCAGCAGTGCAAATTCCGGGACATTTACCTACGAGCAGTACTTC
TRBV18	13	NA	TRBJ2-5	NA	CASSPLPEETQYF	TGTGCCAGCTCACCACTACCAGAAGAGACCCAGTACTTC
TRBV27	16	NA	TRBJ1-5	NA	CASSPYAGMNGQPQHF	TGTGCCAGCAGTCCCTATGCCGGGATGAACGGTCAGCCCCAGCATTTT
TRBV7-3	14	NA	TRBJ2-6	NA	CASSQKSGANVLTF	TGTGCCAGCAGCCAAAAATCTGGGGCCAACGTCCTGACTTTC